Below, 4 T cell receptor beta chains from the same sample are listed, as sequenced in a study of blood T cell repertoires in COVID-19. Only in-frame clones appear in the TCRdb table, and some are missing; sequencing was by immunoSEQ multiplex PCR. The sample holds 100,000 to 150,000 clones, 84% seen once. The sample was peripheral blood. The receptors originated from a man in his sixties with acute or convalescent COVID-19.

The chain couples TRBV5-4 to TRBJ1-6, with D perhaps matching TRBD1 (6 bases). The ends were cut back, 0 bases at V and 7 bases at J, with 8 bases in the middle. Germline CDR1 SGHNT, CDR2 YYREEE (reference sequence). This CDR3 spans 14 amino acids. The CDR3 DNA reads as TGTGCCAGCAGCTTGGCCGGGACAAATTCACCCCTCCACTTT. Protein sequence: CASSLAGTNSPLHF.

This rearrangement joins TRBV5-5 to TRBJ1-1, with TRBD1 identical over 8 bases. The CDR3 sequence is 12 residues long. After removal of 4 bases from V and 11 bases from J, the junction contained 7 bases not matched to a gene. The germline CDR1 and CDR2 sequences are SGHKS and YYEKEE (reference sequence). CDR3 DNA sequence: TGTGCCAGCAGCCTCGACAGGGGAAGGGCTTTCTTT. Protein product: CASSLDRGRAFF.

This clone was observed a few times. This chain links TRBV18 with TRBJ2-1; 8 bases match TRBD1. Germline assignment: CDR1 KGHSH and CDR2 LQKENI. With V trimmed by 3 bases and J by 6 bases, 1 base remained unmatched. This CDR3 spans 13 amino acids. In nucleotides, the CDR3 is TGTGCCAGCTCACCTGGGACAGGCAATGAGCAGTTCTTC. Protein: CASSPGTGNEQFF.

V gene TRBV9 combines with J gene TRBJ2-5; 9 bases are shared with TRBD2. Germline V gene sequence: CDR1 SGDLS, CDR2 YYNGEE. V shed 0 bases and J 2 bases; nucleotides not matched to a gene: 8. The CDR3 length is 17 residues. CDR3 sequence (DNA): TGTGCCAGCAGCGTAGATGAGTCTAGCGGGGAACAAGAGACCCAGTACTTC. Protein product: CASSVDESSGEQETQYF.